These 13 T cell receptor beta chains originate from one sample sequenced in a study of blood T cell repertoires in COVID-19. TCRdb's table, derived via immunoSEQ multiplex PCR, lists solely in-frame clones and lacks some. The sample shows fewer than 450,000 clones, more than 70% of them seen only once. Specimen: peripheral blood. Source of these receptors: a woman in her fifties or sixties with COVID-19, enrolled during active disease.

V gene TRBV12-5 combines with J gene TRBJ1-2, with a weak D call TRBD1 (5 bases). This CDR3 contains 15 residues. The V end was cut by 3 bases, the J end by 0 bases, with 11 bases between. Germline lookup yields CDR1 LGHNT and CDR2 FRNRAP. This chain's CDR3 is CASGLGAIANYGYTF. The DNA of the CDR3 is TGTGCTAGTGGTTTAGGGGCCATAGCTAACTATGGCTACACCTTC.

The rearrangement uses TRBV2 and TRBJ2-1, with TRBD2 matching 7 bases. In germline, CDR1 is SNHLY, CDR2 FYNNEI. Unmatched junction bases numbered 5, after V lost 6 bases and J lost 0 bases. The CDR3 is 15 amino acids. For the CDR3, the DNA is TGTGCCAGCAGAGGCGGGGGAAACTCCTACAATGAGCAGTTCTTC. Its translation: CASRGGGNSYNEQFF.

The J gene is TRBJ1-1, the V gene TRBV5-1, with 10 nucleotides matching TRBD1. The germline V gene encodes CDR1 SGHRS and CDR2 YFSETQ. This CDR3 is built from 16 residues. V lost 4 bases, J lost 4 bases, and 10 bases stayed unmatched. The CDR3 DNA follows: TGCGCCAGCAGCCGGACAGGGGGTCAAAGTAGCACTGAAGCTTTCTTT. Translation gives CASSRTGGQSSTEAFF.

V usage is TRBV19 and J usage is TRBJ1-2, with a weak D call TRBD1 (5 bases). V lost 7 bases to trimming and J lost 7 bases, with 13 bases between them. This CDR3 is 12 amino acids long. Looked up from germline, CDR1 is LNHDA and CDR2 is SQIVND (reference sequence). This chain's CDR3 is CASTRDSGGYTF. CDR3 DNA sequence: TGTGCCAGTACCCGAGACAGTGGTGGCTACACCTTC.

As concerns this clone: Relative to the germline gene, one junction end is altered; a read error may explain this. The chain combines TRBV5-1 with TRBJ1-6; the match to TRBD1 covers 9 bases. The CDR3 consists of 16 residues. CDR1 and CDR2 from the germline V gene are SGHRS and YFSETQ. CDR3: CASSLVGTGNNSPLHF. CDR3 nucleotides: TGCGCCAGCAGCTTGGTGGGGACAGGGAATAATTCGCCCCTCCACTTT. The whole variable domain, filled in from reference TRBV5-1 and TRBJ1-6, reads KAGVTQTPRYLIKTRGQQVTLSCSPISGHRSVSWYQQTPGQGLQFLFEYFSETQRNKGNFPGRFSGRQFSNSRSEMNVSTLELGDSALYLCASSLVGTGNNSPLHFGNGTRLTVT.

The chain couples TRBV28 to TRBJ2-7; D is possibly TRBD2 (6 bases). The CDR3 has 14 amino acids. Germline CDR1 is MDHEN and CDR2 is SYDVKM. V lost 7 bases, J lost 2 bases, and 15 bases lay in between. Here the CDR3 DNA reads TGTGCCAGCACCGAAGGTGGAGGGGCCTACGAGCAGTACTTC. Translation gives CASTEGGGAYEQYF.

This clone was recorded a few times. This chain joins TRBV27 and TRBJ2-2; D not resolved. V gave up 5 bases and J gave up 7 bases, with 8 bases separating them. Germline V gene lookup returns CDR1 MNHEY and CDR2 SMNVEV (reference sequence). The CDR3 loop spans 12 amino acids. CDR3 nucleotide sequence: TGTGCCAGCAGTCTCAAGAGCGGGGAGCTGTTTTTT. This translates into CASSLKSGELFF.

The rearrangement joins TRBV15 to TRBJ2-1, with D possibly matching TRBD1 (6 bases). The CDR3 loop spans 15 amino acids. Germline CDR1 is LNHNV and CDR2 is YYDKDF (reference sequence). V shed 2 bases and J shed 0 bases, with 8 bases lying between them. The CDR3 sequence is CATSRTGSSYNEQFF. CDR3 bases: TGTGCCACCAGCAGAACAGGGTCCTCCTACAATGAGCAGTTCTTC. Together with reference TRBV15 and TRBJ2-1, the CDR3 gives the full variable domain: DAMVIQNPRYQVTQFGKPVTLSCSQTLNHNVMYWYQQKSSQAPKLLFHYYDKDFNNEADTPDNFQSRRPNTSFCFLDIRSPGLGDTAMYLCATSRTGSSYNEQFFGPGTRLTVL.

This clone was seen a few times. At one end, the junction sequence differs from germline, possibly due to a read error. The chain is built from TRBV2 and TRBJ1-6; weak D call: TRBD1 (5 bases). CDR1 and CDR2 (germline): SNHLY, FYNNEI. The CDR3 is 13 residues long. This CDR3 is CATTGDLLTPFYF. The DNA of the CDR3 is TGTGCCACAACGGGGGACTTGCTTACCCCCTTCTACTTT. Combining the CDR3 with reference TRBV2 and TRBJ1-6 gives the whole variable domain EPEVTQTPSHQVTQMGQEVILRCVPISNHLYFYWYRQILGQKVEFLVSFYNNEISEKSEIFDDQFSVERPDGSNFTLKIRSTKLEDSAMYFCATTGDLLTPFYFGNGTRLTVT.

This chain uses TRBV30 with TRBJ1-3; 7 bases line up with TRBD1. After removal of 5 bases from V and 5 bases from J, the junction contained 6 bases not matched to a gene. Germline CDR1 reads GTSNPN; CDR2 reads SVGIG (reference sequence). The CDR3 consists of 13 residues. CDR3 amino acids: CAWGRGDRNTIYF. The CDR3 DNA is TGTGCCTGGGGCAGGGGGGATAGAAACACCATATATTTT.

This clone came up once. The chain uses TRBV12-5 and TRBJ1-1; a possible D gene is TRBD1 (6 bases). V was pared by 1 base and J by 3 bases, with 12 bases between. The CDR3 extends over 15 amino acids. Germline assignment: CDR1 LGHNT and CDR2 FRNRAP. The CDR3 bases are TGTGCTAGTGGTTTGGCCCTAGGGGGGGACACTGAAGCTTTCTTT. Translation gives CASGLALGGDTEAFF.

The chain recombines TRBV30 with TRBJ1-5, with TRBD1 as a possible D gene (5 bases). The CDR3 is made up of 13 amino acids. In germline, CDR1 is GTSNPN, CDR2 SVGIG (reference sequence). V was cut by 5 bases and J by 7 bases, with 15 bases left in between. DNA of the CDR3: TGTGCCTGGGGCACCAGGGAAGGGCAGCCCCAGCATTTT. It codes for CAWGTREGQPQHF.

This rearrangement joins TRBV13 to TRBJ2-7; D perhaps matches TRBD2 (7 bases). Germline CDR1 PRHDT, CDR2 FYEKMQ (reference sequence). The CDR3 totals 15 residues. V was pared by 5 bases and J by 3 bases, with 17 bases between. As DNA, the CDR3 is TGTGCCAGCAGCCAGCAGGGCGGGGGCCGCTACGAGCAGTACTTC. Its translation is CASSQQGGGRYEQYF.